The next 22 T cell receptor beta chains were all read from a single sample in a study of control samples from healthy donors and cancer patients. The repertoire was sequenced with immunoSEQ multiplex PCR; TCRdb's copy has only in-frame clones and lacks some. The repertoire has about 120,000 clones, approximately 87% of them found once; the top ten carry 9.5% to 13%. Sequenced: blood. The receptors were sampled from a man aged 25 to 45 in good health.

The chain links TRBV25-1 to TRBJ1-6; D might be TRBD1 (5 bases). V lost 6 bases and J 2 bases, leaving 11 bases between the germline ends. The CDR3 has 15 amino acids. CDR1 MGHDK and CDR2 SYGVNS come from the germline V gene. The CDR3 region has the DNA TGTGCCAGCAGCGCCCCGGGACCCTATAATTCACCCCTCCACTTT. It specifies CASSAPGPYNSPLHF. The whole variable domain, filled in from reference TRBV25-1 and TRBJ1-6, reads EADIYQTPRYLVIGTGKKITLECSQTMGHDKMYWYQQDPGMELHLIHYSYGVNSTEKGDLSSESTVSRIRTEHFPLTLESARPSHTSQYLCASSAPGPYNSPLHFGNGTRLTVT.

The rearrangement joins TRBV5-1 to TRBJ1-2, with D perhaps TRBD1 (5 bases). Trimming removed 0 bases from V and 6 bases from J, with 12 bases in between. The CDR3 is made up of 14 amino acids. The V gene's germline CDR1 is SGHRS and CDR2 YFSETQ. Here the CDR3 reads CASSLDPGSHGYTF. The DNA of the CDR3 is TGCGCCAGCAGCTTGGACCCAGGGTCGCATGGCTACACCTTC.

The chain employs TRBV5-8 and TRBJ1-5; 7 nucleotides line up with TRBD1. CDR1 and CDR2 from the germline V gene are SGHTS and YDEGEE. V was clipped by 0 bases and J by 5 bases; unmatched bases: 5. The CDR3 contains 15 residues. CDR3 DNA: TGTGCCAGCAGCTTGGGACAGGGTAATTATCAGCCCCAGCATTTT. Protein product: CASSLGQGNYQPQHF.

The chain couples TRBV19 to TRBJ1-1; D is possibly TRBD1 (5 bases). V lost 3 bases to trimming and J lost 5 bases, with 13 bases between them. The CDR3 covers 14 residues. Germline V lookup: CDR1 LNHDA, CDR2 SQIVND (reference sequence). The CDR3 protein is CASSMIRGETEAFF. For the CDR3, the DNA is TGTGCCAGTAGTATGATAAGGGGAGAAACTGAAGCTTTCTTT.

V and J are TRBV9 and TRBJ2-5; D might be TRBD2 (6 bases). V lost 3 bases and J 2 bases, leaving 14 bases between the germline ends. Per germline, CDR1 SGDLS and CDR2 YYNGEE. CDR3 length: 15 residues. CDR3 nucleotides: TGTGCCAGCAGCGCGGGACTTCTCGAACAAGAGACCCAGTACTTC. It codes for CASSAGLLEQETQYF.

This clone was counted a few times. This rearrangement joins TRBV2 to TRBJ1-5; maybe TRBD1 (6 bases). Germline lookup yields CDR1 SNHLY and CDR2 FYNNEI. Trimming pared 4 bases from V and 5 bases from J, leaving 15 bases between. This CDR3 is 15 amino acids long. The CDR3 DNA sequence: TGTGCCAGCAGTGCCCGATCGAACAGGGATCAGCCCCAGCATTTT. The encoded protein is CASSARSNRDQPQHF.

DNA for the CDR3: TGTGCCACCAGTGACAAGGGGCGGGCTGGAAACACCATATATTTT. It is translated as CATSDKGRAGNTIYF. V and J are TRBV24-1 and TRBJ1-3; D might be TRBD1 (5 bases). The CDR3 runs to 15 residues. V was shortened by 4 bases and J by 2 bases, with 11 bases between the two germline ends. CDR1 and CDR2 from the germline V gene are KGHDR and SFDVKD.

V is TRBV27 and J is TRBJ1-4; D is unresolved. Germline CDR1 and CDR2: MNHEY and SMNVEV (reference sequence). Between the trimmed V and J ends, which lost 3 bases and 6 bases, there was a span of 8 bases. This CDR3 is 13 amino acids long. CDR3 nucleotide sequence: TGTGCCAGCAGTTTGTCCCCGGATGAAAAACTGTTTTTT. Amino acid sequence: CASSLSPDEKLFF.

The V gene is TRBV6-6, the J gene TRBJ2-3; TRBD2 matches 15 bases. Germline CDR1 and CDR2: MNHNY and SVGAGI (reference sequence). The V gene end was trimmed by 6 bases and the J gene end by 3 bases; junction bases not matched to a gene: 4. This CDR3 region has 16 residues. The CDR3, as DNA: TGTGCCAGCAGCCCCGGGACTAGCGGGGGGACAGATACGCAGTATTTT. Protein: CASSPGTSGGTDTQYF.

The CDR3 here is CASSSDRGQNTEAFF. CDR3 bases: TGCGCCAGCAGCTCGGACAGGGGGCAGAACACTGAAGCTTTCTTT. The chain links TRBV5-1 to TRBJ1-1; 11 positions match TRBD1. This CDR3 has 15 residues. With 3 bases clipped from V and 1 base from J, the junction kept 2 bases outside the gene matches. Germline loops: CDR1 SGHRS, CDR2 YFSETQ. Full variable domain (outside the CDR3, taken from reference TRBV5-1 and TRBJ1-1): KAGVTQTPRYLIKTRGQQVTLSCSPISGHRSVSWYQQTPGQGLQFLFEYFSETQRNKGNFPGRFSGRQFSNSRSEMNVSTLELGDSALYLCASSSDRGQNTEAFFGQGTRLTVV.

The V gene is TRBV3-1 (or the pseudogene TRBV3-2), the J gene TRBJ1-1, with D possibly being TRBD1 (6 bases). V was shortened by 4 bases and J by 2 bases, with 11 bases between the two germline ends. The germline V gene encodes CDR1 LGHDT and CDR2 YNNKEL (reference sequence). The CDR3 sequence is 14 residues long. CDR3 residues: CASSLQDSNTEAFF. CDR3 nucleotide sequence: TGTGCCAGCAGCCTCCAGGACAGTAACACTGAAGCTTTCTTT.

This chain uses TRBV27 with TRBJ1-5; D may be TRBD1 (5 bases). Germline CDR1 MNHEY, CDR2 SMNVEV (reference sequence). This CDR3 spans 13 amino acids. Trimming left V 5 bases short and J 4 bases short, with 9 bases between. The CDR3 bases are TGTGCCAGCAGTGGGGCCGTTAATCAGCCCCAGCATTTT. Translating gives CASSGAVNQPQHF.

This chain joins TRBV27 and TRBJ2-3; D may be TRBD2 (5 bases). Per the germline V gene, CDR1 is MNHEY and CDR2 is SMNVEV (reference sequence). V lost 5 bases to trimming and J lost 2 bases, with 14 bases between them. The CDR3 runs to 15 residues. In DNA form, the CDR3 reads TGTGCCAGCAGTCCCGAGCCCGACTACACAGATACGCAGTATTTT. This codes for CASSPEPDYTDTQYF.

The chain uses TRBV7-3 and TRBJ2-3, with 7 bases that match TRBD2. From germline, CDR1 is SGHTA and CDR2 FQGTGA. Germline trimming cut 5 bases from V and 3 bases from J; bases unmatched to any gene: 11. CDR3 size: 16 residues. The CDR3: CASSPAGGRPTDTQYF. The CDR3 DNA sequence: TGTGCCAGCAGCCCAGCCGGGGGGAGGCCGACAGATACGCAGTATTTT.

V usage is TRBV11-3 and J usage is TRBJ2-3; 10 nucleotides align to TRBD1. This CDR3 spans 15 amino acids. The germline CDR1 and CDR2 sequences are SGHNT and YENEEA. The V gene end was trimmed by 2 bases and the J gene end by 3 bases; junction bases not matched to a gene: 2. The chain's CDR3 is CASSLRTGGTDTQYF. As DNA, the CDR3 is TGTGCCAGCAGCTTAAGGACAGGGGGAACAGATACGCAGTATTTT.

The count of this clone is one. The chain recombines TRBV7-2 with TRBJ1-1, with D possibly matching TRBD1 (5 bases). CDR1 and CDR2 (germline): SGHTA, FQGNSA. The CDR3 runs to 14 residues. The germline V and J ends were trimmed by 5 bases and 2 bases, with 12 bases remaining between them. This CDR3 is CASSPPGTNTEAFF. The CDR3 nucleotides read TGTGCCAGCAGCCCTCCCGGGACTAACACTGAAGCTTTCTTT.

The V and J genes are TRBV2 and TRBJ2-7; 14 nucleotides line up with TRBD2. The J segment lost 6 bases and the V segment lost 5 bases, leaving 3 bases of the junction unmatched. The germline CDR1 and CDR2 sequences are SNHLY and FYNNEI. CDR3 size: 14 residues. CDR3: CASSRGLAGAEQYV. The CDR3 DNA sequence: TGTGCCAGCAGTCGGGGACTAGCGGGGGCCGAGCAGTACGTC.

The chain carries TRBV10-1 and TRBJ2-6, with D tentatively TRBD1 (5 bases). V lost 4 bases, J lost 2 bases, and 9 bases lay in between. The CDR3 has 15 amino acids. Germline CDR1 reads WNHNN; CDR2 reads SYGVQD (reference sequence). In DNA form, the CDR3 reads TGCGCCAGCAGTGCCCTAGGGGCTGGGGCCAACGTCCTGACTTTC. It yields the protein CASSALGAGANVLTF.

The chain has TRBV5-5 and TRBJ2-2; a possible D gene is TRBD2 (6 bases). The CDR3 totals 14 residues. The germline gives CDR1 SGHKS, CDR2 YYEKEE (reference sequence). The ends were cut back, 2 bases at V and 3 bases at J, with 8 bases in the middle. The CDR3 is CASSFGTDTGELFF. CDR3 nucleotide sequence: TGTGCCAGCAGCTTTGGGACTGACACCGGGGAGCTGTTTTTT.

The CDR3 region has the DNA TGTGCCAGCAACACAGGGGCTCTCTACGAGCAGTACGTC. This gives the protein CASNTGALYEQYV. The rearrangement joins TRBV28 to TRBJ2-7; 7 positions agree with TRBD1. V dropped 7 bases and J dropped 3; count of bases not matched to a gene: 6. This CDR3 is built from 13 residues. Looked up from germline, CDR1 is MDHEN and CDR2 is SYDVKM.

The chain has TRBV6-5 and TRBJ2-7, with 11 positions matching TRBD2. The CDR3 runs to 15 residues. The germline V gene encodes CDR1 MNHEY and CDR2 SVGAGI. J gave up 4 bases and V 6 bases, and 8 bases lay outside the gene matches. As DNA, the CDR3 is TGTGCCAGCAGGGGGGGACTAGCGGAGGATTACGAGCAGTACTTC. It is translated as CASRGGLAEDYEQYF.

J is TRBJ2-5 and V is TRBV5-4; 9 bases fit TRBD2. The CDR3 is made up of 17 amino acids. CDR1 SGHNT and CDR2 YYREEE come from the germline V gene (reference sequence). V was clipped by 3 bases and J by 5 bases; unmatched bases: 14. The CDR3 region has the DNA TGTGCCAGCAGCTCCTCGCCGAGCGGGGGGACTCGGGAGACCCAGTACTTC. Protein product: CASSSSPSGGTRETQYF.